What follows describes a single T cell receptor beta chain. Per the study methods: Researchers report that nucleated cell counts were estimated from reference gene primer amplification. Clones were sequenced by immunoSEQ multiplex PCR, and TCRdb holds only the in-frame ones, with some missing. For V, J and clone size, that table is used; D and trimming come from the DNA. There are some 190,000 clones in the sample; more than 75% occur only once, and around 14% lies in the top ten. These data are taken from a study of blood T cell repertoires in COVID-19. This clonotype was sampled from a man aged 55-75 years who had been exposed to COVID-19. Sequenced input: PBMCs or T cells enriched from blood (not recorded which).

The CDR3: CASSPQPGNTEAFF. The CDR3 DNA follows: TGTGCCAGCAGCCCGCAACCGGGGAACACTGAAGCTTTCTTT. The chain uses TRBV7-8 and TRBJ1-1; no reliable D call. The V end was cut by 5 bases, the J end by 1 base, with 11 bases between. CDR1 and CDR2 from the germline V gene are SGHVS and FQNEAQ. The length of the CDR3 is 14 residues. Full variable domain (missing parts from reference TRBV7-8 and TRBJ1-1): GAGVSQSPRYKVAKRGQDVALRCDPISGHVSLFWYQQALGQGPEFLTYFQNEAQLDKSGLPSDRFFAERPEGSVSTLKIQRTQQEDSAVYLCASSPQPGNTEAFFGQGTRLTVV.